The rows below give T cell receptor beta chains drawn from one sample of a study of cytomegalovirus exposure and HLA in healthy donors. Sequencing was performed with immunoSEQ multiplex PCR; in TCRdb, only in-frame clones are kept and a portion is missing. The data hold some 270,000 clones, with 85% to 95% observed a single time. The source material was PBMCs. The origin of the receptors is a girl aged 2 to 9 in good health and CMV-seronegative. The CDR3 runs from the conserved cysteine through the conserved F or W. The D gene is left open where the match is weak. Rows give clone size only sometimes, using once, few, many, or a class for an expanded clone.

v_gene	j_gene	d_gene	abundance	len	CDR3nt	CDR3aa
TRBV27	TRBJ2-1	NA	NA	13	TGTGCCAGCAGTTTACAAGCGCACAATGAGCAGTTCTTC	CASSLQAHNEQFF
TRBV28	TRBJ2-2	TRBD2	NA	19	TGTGCCAGCAGTCCTCCGGGACTAGCGGGGGGGGAGAACACCGGGGAGCTGTTTTTT	CASSPPGLAGGENTGELFF
TRBV19	TRBJ2-3	TRBD2	NA	15	TGTGCCAGTAGCCGCGGACTAGCGGGAGCAGATACGCAGTATTTT	CASSRGLAGADTQYF
TRBV5-4	TRBJ1-1	NA	NA	13	TGTGCCAGCAGCTTGGTTGGGGGCCCCGAAGCTTTCTTT	CASSLVGGPEAFF
TRBV10-3	TRBJ2-7	NA	NA	14	TGTGCCATCAGCACCAGTACAGGGAGCTACGAGCAGTACTTC	CAISTSTGSYEQYF
TRBV30	TRBJ1-1	TRBD1	NA	12	TGTGCTTTTGACAGGGTGAACACTGAAGCTTTCTTT	CAFDRVNTEAFF
TRBV28	TRBJ1-2	NA	once	14	TGTGCCAGCAGTTCGCAGGGGCTGAGTTATGGCTACACCTTC	CASSSQGLSYGYTF
TRBV14	TRBJ2-5	TRBD2	NA	16	TGTGCCAGCAGCCCCAAGGACGGGGGGGTTTGGGAGACCCAGTACTTC	CASSPKDGGVWETQYF
TRBV5-1	TRBJ2-7	TRBD1	NA	15	TGCGCCAGCAGCTTGGCCCCGGGACAGGGCTACGAGCAGTACTTC	CASSLAPGQGYEQYF
TRBV6-1	TRBJ1-5	NA	NA	13	TGTGCCAGCCATAGCGCTCCGGATCAGCCCCAGCATTTT	CASHSAPDQPQHF
TRBV19	TRBJ2-7	TRBD2	NA	16	TGTGCCAGTAGTAGACACGATGCGGGGGACGCCTACGAGCAGTACTTC	CASSRHDAGDAYEQYF
TRBV6-6	TRBJ1-3	NA	NA	16	TGTGCCAGCAAAATGACAGGCCCCCTCTCTGGAAACACCATATATTTT	CASKMTGPLSGNTIYF
TRBV4-1	TRBJ1-2	NA	NA	13	TGCGCCAGCAGCCAAGATCCCGTCCATGGCTACACCTTC	CASSQDPVHGYTF
TRBV5-1	TRBJ2-2	TRBD2	NA	17	TGCGCCAGCACCTCCCCCGGAGCGGGGGGGAACACCGGGGAGCTGTTTTTT	CASTSPGAGGNTGELFF
TRBV10-3	TRBJ2-1	TRBD2	NA	12	TGTGCCATCCTAGCGGGATCAGATGAGCAGTTCTTC	CAILAGSDEQFF
TRBV28	TRBJ2-5	NA	NA	15	TGTGCCACACGAACCCCCGCGAGTAGTCGGGAGACCCAGTACTTC	CATRTPASSRETQYF
TRBV10-3	TRBJ2-7	TRBD1	NA	15	TGTGCCATCAGTGAGTCGATGGACAGGGGTTACGAGCAGTACTTC	CAISESMDRGYEQYF
TRBV6-4	TRBJ2-3	NA	NA	15	TGTGCCAGCAGTGACTCGGGGAGACCCACAGATACGCAGTATTTT	CASSDSGRPTDTQYF
TRBV18	TRBJ1-1	NA	NA	13	TGTGCCAGCTCACCACCAAATCACAGAACCTTCACGTTT	CASSPPNHRTFTF
TRBV18	TRBJ2-7	TRBD1	NA	14	TGTGCCAGCTCTACCCAGGACAGGGCCTACGAGCAGTACTTC	CASSTQDRAYEQYF
TRBV5-1	TRBJ2-1	TRBD1	NA	15	TGCGCCAGCAGCCTCCGACAGGGGTCCAACGATGAGCAGTTCTTC	CASSLRQGSNDEQFF
TRBV10-3	TRBJ2-1	NA	NA	15	TGTGCCATCAGTGAGTCGAGCGGCTCCTACAATGAGCAGTTCTTC	CAISESSGSYNEQFF
TRBV5-1	TRBJ1-2	TRBD1	once	15	TGCGCCAGCAGCTTAGACAGGGGCGAGTACTATGGCTACACCTTC	CASSLDRGEYYGYTF
TRBV27	TRBJ1-6	TRBD1	NA	13	TGTGCCAGCAGTTTACAGGGGGCTTCACCCCTCCACTTT	CASSLQGASPLHF
TRBV5-1	TRBJ1-4	TRBD1	NA	15	TGCGCCAGCAGCTGGGGGACAGGGGGCGAAGAAAAACTGTTTTTT	CASSWGTGGEEKLFF
TRBV7-9	TRBJ1-3	NA	few	16	TGTGCCAGCAGCTTAAGGGGGACCAGCTCTGGAAACACCATATATTTT	CASSLRGTSSGNTIYF